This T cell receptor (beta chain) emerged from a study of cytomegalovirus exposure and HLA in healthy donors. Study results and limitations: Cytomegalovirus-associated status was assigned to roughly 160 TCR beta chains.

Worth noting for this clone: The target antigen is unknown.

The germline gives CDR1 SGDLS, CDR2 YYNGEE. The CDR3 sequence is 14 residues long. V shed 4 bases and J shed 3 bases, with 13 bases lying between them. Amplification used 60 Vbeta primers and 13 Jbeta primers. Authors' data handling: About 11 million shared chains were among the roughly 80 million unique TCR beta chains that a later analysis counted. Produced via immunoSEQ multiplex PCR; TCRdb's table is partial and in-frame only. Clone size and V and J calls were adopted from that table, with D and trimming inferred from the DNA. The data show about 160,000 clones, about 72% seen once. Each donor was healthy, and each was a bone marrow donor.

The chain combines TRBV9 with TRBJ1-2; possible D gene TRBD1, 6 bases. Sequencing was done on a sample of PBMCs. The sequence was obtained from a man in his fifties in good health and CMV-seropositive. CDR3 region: CASSTDSNYYGYTF. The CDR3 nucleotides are TGTGCCAGCAGCACGGACAGTAACTACTATGGCTACACCTTC.